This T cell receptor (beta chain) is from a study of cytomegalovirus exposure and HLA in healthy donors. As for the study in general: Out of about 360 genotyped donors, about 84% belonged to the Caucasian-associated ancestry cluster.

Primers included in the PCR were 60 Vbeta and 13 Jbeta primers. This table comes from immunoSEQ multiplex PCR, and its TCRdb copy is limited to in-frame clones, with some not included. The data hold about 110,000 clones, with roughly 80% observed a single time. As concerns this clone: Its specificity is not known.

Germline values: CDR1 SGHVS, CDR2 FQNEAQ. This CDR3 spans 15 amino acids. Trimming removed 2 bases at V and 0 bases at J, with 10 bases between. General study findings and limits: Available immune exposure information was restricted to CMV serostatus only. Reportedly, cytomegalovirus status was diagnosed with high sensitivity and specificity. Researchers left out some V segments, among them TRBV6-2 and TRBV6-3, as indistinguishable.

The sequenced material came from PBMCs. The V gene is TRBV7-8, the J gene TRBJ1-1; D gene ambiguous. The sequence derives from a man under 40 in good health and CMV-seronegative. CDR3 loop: CASSLLLALNTEAFF. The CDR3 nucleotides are TGTGCCAGCAGCTTATTGCTTGCGTTGAACACTGAAGCTTTCTTT.